Shown below are 10 T cell receptor beta chains from a single sample sequenced in a study of blood T cell repertoires in COVID-19. Generated by immunoSEQ multiplex PCR, the TCRdb table keeps only in-frame clones and is missing some. Here the sample spans under 250,000 clones, roughly 82% being singletons. Specimen: peripheral blood. The receptors here all came from a woman between 70 and 85 years old with acute or convalescent COVID-19.

The V and J genes are TRBV5-1 and TRBJ2-3; 7 positions agree with TRBD2. V was clipped by 0 bases and J by 1 base; unmatched bases: 11. The CDR3 is 18 amino acids. The germline V gene has CDR1 SGHRS and CDR2 YFSETQ. CDR3 nucleotide sequence: TGCGCCAGCAGCTTGGGCTCGGGGGGATTCGGTGGCACAGATACGCAGTATTTT. Its protein product is CASSLGSGGFGGTDTQYF.

This chain joins TRBV5-1 and TRBJ2-7; 7 positions match TRBD1. The germline V gene encodes CDR1 SGHRS and CDR2 YFSETQ. The length of the CDR3 is 15 residues. J was trimmed by 6 bases and V by 2 bases; bases with no gene match: 11. CDR3 protein: CASSFVSGDRSEQYF. In nucleotides, the CDR3 is TGCGCCAGCAGCTTTGTTTCCGGGGACAGATCCGAGCAGTACTTC.

The rearrangement links TRBV19 to TRBJ2-7, with 8 positions matching TRBD1. Losses at the gene ends were 3 bases for V and 2 bases for J; bases not matched to a gene: 6. Germline CDR1 is LNHDA and CDR2 is SQIVND (reference sequence). This CDR3 is built from 15 residues. The CDR3 loop reads CASSMTGQEAYEQYF. The CDR3 DNA is TGTGCCAGTAGTATGACGGGACAGGAGGCCTACGAGCAGTACTTC.

The chain employs TRBV5-1 and TRBJ1-2, with 7 bases lining up with TRBD1. The CDR3 has 12 residues. Germline values: CDR1 SGHRS, CDR2 YFSETQ. Trimming removed 6 bases from V and 8 bases from J; junction bases left unmatched: 7. As DNA, the CDR3 is TGCGCCAGCAAACCTGACAGGGCAGGCTACACCTTC. Amino acids: CASKPDRAGYTF.

This clone was seen just once. Other nucleotide sequences from this sample produce the same CDR3. This chain links TRBV19 with TRBJ1-5; 8 bases are a match to TRBD1. Germline V CDR1 and CDR2: LNHDA, SQIVND (reference sequence). This CDR3 has 14 amino acids. V dropped 6 bases and J dropped 7; count of bases not matched to a gene: 8. The CDR3 spells CASSNQGAGQPQHF. The CDR3 DNA follows: TGTGCCAGTAGCAATCAGGGGGCCGGACAGCCCCAGCATTTT. Filled out from reference TRBV19 and TRBJ1-5, the complete variable domain reads DGGITQSPKYLFRKEGQNVTLSCEQNLNHDAMYWYRQDPGQGLRLIYYSQIVNDFQKGDIAEGYSVSREKKESFPLTVTSAQKNPTAFYLCASSNQGAGQPQHFGDGTRLSIL.

This sequence joins TRBV5-6 and TRBJ2-1; 9 bases line up with TRBD2. CDR3 length: 15 amino acids. The J segment lost 0 bases and the V segment lost 2 bases, leaving 0 bases of the junction unmatched. Germline CDR1 SGHDT, CDR2 YYEEEE. This CDR3 reads CASSFSGSSYNEQFF. The CDR3 nucleotides are TGTGCCAGCAGCTTTAGCGGGAGCTCCTACAATGAGCAGTTCTTC.

The chain employs TRBV6-5 and TRBJ2-5; D uncertain. The CDR3 contains 14 residues. Trimming cost V 2 bases and J 2 bases, with 9 bases left between them. Germline-derived CDR1 and CDR2 are MNHEY and SVGAGI. The CDR3 DNA is TGTGCCAGCAGTTACAGCAGGCGTCAAGAGACCCAGTACTTC. This gives the protein CASSYSRRQETQYF.

The chain joins TRBV5-1 to TRBJ1-3, with no clear D. Trimming took 4 bases from V and 0 from J, leaving 11 bases between them. The CDR3 runs 15 residues. Germline V lookup: CDR1 SGHRS, CDR2 YFSETQ. The CDR3, as DNA: TGCGCCAGCAGCCTAGACGGTCCCTCTGGAAACACCATATATTTT. It specifies CASSLDGPSGNTIYF.

This chain links TRBV13 with TRBJ1-4; maybe TRBD1 (6 bases). Trimming removed 5 bases from V and 2 bases from J, with 15 bases in between. This CDR3 is built from 16 residues. The germline CDR1 and CDR2 sequences are PRHDT and FYEKMQ (reference sequence). The CDR3 loop is CASSMGGGRTNEKLFF. The CDR3 nucleotides are TGTGCCAGCAGCATGGGAGGGGGGCGTACTAATGAAAAACTGTTTTTT.

This chain uses TRBV7-2 with TRBJ2-1; no clear D gene. V gave up 5 bases and J gave up 0 bases, with 5 bases separating them. The length of the CDR3 is 13 residues. Germline values: CDR1 SGHTA, CDR2 FQGNSA. CDR3 coding DNA: TGTGCCAGCAGCCCTTACTCCTACAATGAGCAGTTCTTC. It translates to CASSPYSYNEQFF.